One sample yielded the 26 T cell receptor beta chains listed below, sequenced in a study of OX40 agonist ivuxolimab in advanced cancers. Sequencing used immunoSEQ multiplex PCR; TCRdb keeps in-frame clones, though not all of them. The sample lists some 100,000 clones, around 94% occurring once. Sequenced material: CD4+ or CD8+ T cells sorted from blood, taken in a trial of the OX40 agonist ivuxolimab. The receptors shown here come from an adult with an advanced solid tumor such as melanoma, head and neck, liver or kidney cancer.

V is TRBV28 and J is TRBJ2-2, with TRBD1 matching 9 bases. Germline loops: CDR1 MDHEN, CDR2 SYDVKM. This CDR3 is 16 amino acids long. V lost 5 bases and J lost 6; bases outside the gene matches: 10. The CDR3 bases are TGTGCCAGCAGTCCAAGTCAACAGGGGGCCGCCGGGGAGCTGTTTTTT. It codes for CASSPSQQGAAGELFF.

The V gene is TRBV21-1, the J gene TRBJ1-1; the D call TRBD1 from the table was never checked on the DNA. TRBV21-1 is a known pseudogene. The CDR3 length is 16 residues. The CDR3 sequence: CASSKESTVEGTEAFF. CDR3 in DNA: TGTGCCAGCAGCAAAGAGTCGACAGTTGAAGGCACTGAAGCTTTCTTT.

This rearrangement joins TRBV9 to TRBJ2-7, with D possibly TRBD2 on 6 matching bases. Germline CDR1 is SGDLS and CDR2 is YYNGEE. Trimming shortened V by 4 bases and J by 5 bases, and 19 bases separated the two germline ends. The CDR3 consists of 15 residues. The CDR3 DNA is TGTGCCAGCAGCCTGGCGGGGAGAGGGGAAGACGAGCAGTACTTC. Protein: CASSLAGRGEDEQYF. The variable domain in full, completed from reference TRBV9 and TRBJ2-7, reads DSGVTQTPKHLITATGQRVTLRCSPRSGDLSVYWYQQSLDQGLQFLIQYYNGEERAKGNILERFSAQQFPDLHSELNLSSLELGDSALYFCASSLAGRGEDEQYFGPGTRLTVT.

V and J are TRBV29-1 and TRBJ2-1, with D maybe TRBD2 (5 bases). Germline V gene data show CDR1 as SQVTM and CDR2 as ANQGSEA. The CDR3 extends over 13 amino acids. V was trimmed by 3 bases and J by 5 bases, leaving 11 bases between them. The CDR3 loop reads CSVDPLGNNEQFF. As DNA, the CDR3 is TGCAGCGTTGACCCACTAGGGAACAATGAGCAGTTCTTC.

The chain links TRBV6-5 to TRBJ1-1, with no clear D. Between the trimmed V and J ends, which lost 2 bases and 8 bases, there was a span of 15 bases. The CDR3 is made up of 14 amino acids. CDR1 MNHEY and CDR2 SVGAGI come from the germline V gene. The CDR3 region has the DNA TGTGCCAGCAGTTACGGACTAGGCGGAGTAGAAGCTTTCTTT. Its translation: CASSYGLGGVEAFF.

DNA for the CDR3: TGTGCCAGCAGTCCATCGGCAGGGCTGTTGGCCGGGGAGCTGTTTTTT. It encodes CASSPSAGLLAGELFF. The V and J genes are TRBV27 and TRBJ2-2; maybe TRBD1 (5 bases). CDR1 is MNHEY and CDR2 is SMNVEV in the germline V gene (reference sequence). CDR3 length: 16 amino acids. V was pared by 5 bases and J by 6 bases, with 19 bases between.

The CDR3 region is CASSQTIRTDPTSSYNSPLHF. The CDR3 DNA sequence: TGCGCCAGCAGCCAGACCATAAGGACAGACCCAACAAGCTCCTATAATTCACCCCTCCACTTT. V gene TRBV4-1 combines with J gene TRBJ1-6; D possibly corresponds to TRBD1 (6 bases). This CDR3 has 21 amino acids. Germline loops: CDR1 MGHRA, CDR2 YSYEKL. Trimming took 3 bases from V and 0 from J, leaving 24 bases between them.

This chain uses TRBV29-1 with TRBJ2-7; D call uncertain. The CDR3 is 12 residues long. Trimming took 7 bases from V and 0 from J, leaving 10 bases between them. CDR1 is SQVTM and CDR2 is ANQGSEA in the germline V gene. DNA for the CDR3: TGCAGCGCCCGGGCCAGCTCCTACGAGCAGTACTTC. Its protein product is CSARASSYEQYF.

The chain links TRBV20-1 to TRBJ2-2, with D perhaps TRBD1 or TRBD2 (5 bases each). The length of the CDR3 is 11 residues. CDR1 DFQATT and CDR2 SNEGSKA come from the germline V gene (reference sequence). V shed 3 bases and J shed 13 bases, with 12 bases lying between them. The CDR3 DNA is TGCAGTGCTAGTCGGGACGGTGGGCTGTTTTTT. This gives the protein CSASRDGGLFF.

V and J are TRBV4-3 and TRBJ2-5; the D gene is possibly TRBD2 (5 bases). The CDR3 spans 14 residues. The V gene's germline CDR1 is LGHNA and CDR2 YSLEER. Trimming left V 1 base short and J 5 bases short, with 11 bases between. CDR3 bases: TGCGCCAGCAGCCAAGGGAGGATCCGGGAGACCCAGTACTTC. As protein: CASSQGRIRETQYF.

The chain couples TRBV27 to TRBJ2-7; 8 positions agree with TRBD1. Germline assignment: CDR1 MNHEY and CDR2 SMNVEV (reference sequence). V trimming: 7 bases; J trimming: 6 bases; junction bases outside the gene matches: 11. The CDR3 runs to 14 residues. The CDR3 bases are TGTGCCAGCACCGATACCGGGACAGGAGGCGAGCAGTACTTC. It translates to CASTDTGTGGEQYF.

This chain connects TRBV19 to TRBJ2-7; 11 bases agree with TRBD1. V gave up 1 base and J gave up 8 bases; unmatched junction bases: 7. Per the germline V gene, CDR1 is LNHDA and CDR2 is SQIVND (reference sequence). This CDR3 region has 15 residues. The CDR3 nucleotides read TGTGCCAGTAGTATAGGACGGACAGGGGGCGCCCAGCAGTACTTC. Translating it yields CASSIGRTGGAQQYF.

Details on this clone: This same CDR3 is encoded by further DNA sequences in the sample. V is TRBV19 and J is TRBJ1-1; D is unresolved. The germline V and J ends were trimmed by 2 bases and 1 base, with 5 bases remaining between them. Germline V lookup: CDR1 LNHDA, CDR2 SQIVND (reference sequence). This CDR3 is 13 amino acids long. CDR3 residues: CASSIRGNTEAFF. Here the CDR3 DNA reads TGTGCCAGTAGTATACGAGGGAACACTGAAGCTTTCTTT.

The chain has TRBV29-1 and TRBJ1-5, with D unresolved. Germline V CDR1 and CDR2: SQVTM, ANQGSEA. V gave up 4 bases and J gave up 5 bases, with 6 bases separating them. The length of the CDR3 is 11 residues. Written as DNA, the CDR3 is TGCAGCGTTGGAGTCGATCAGCCCCAGCATTTT. Amino acid sequence: CSVGVDQPQHF.

The J gene is TRBJ1-1, the V gene TRBV19; D is undetermined. The CDR3 runs to 13 residues. V lost 5 bases to trimming and J lost 5 bases, with 12 bases between them. From germline, CDR1 is LNHDA and CDR2 SQIVND (reference sequence). This chain's CDR3 is CASSVDGKTEAFF. The CDR3 nucleotides read TGTGCCAGTAGTGTTGACGGGAAGACTGAAGCTTTCTTT.

This chain connects TRBV13 to TRBJ1-5, with 9 bases identical to TRBD1. Per the germline V gene, CDR1 is PRHDT and CDR2 is FYEKMQ (reference sequence). V dropped 0 bases and J dropped 5; count of bases not matched to a gene: 5. There are 16 residues in the CDR3. DNA of the CDR3: TGTGCCAGCAGCTTAGGTGGGACAGGGAAGTATCAGCCCCAGCATTTT. Its translation: CASSLGGTGKYQPQHF.

This rearrangement joins TRBV7-6 to TRBJ2-2; D is tentatively TRBD1 or TRBD2 (6 bases each). CDR3 length equals 13 residues. Per germline, CDR1 SGHVS and CDR2 FNYEAQ. The V end lost 10 bases, the J end lost 3 bases, and 12 bases lay between the germline ends. The CDR3 is CAIEGDYTGELFF. In nucleotides, the CDR3 is TGTGCCATCGAGGGGGACTACACCGGGGAGCTGTTTTTT.

This clone was picked up a small number of times. CDR3 amino acids: CASSLWRDSQPQHF. In DNA form, the CDR3 reads TGTGCCAGCAGTTTATGGCGAGACTCTCAGCCCCAGCATTTT. This sequence joins TRBV28 and TRBJ1-5; D call uncertain. Trimming removed 0 bases at V and 6 bases at J, with 9 bases between. This CDR3 is 14 amino acids long. Germline loops: CDR1 MDHEN, CDR2 SYDVKM.

CDR3 coding DNA: TGCGCCAGCAGCCCCGGGTGGGGGAACACTGAAGCTTTCTTT. Its protein is CASSPGWGNTEAFF. The genes are TRBV5-1 and TRBJ1-1; D is undetermined. Per the germline V gene, CDR1 is SGHRS and CDR2 is YFSETQ. Trimming removed 4 bases from V and 1 base from J, with 11 bases in between. The CDR3 spans 14 residues.

J is TRBJ2-1 and V is TRBV7-3, with TRBD1 matching over 8 bases. With 3 bases clipped from V and 6 bases from J, the junction kept 7 bases outside the gene matches. CDR1 and CDR2 (germline): SGHTA, FQGTGA. The CDR3 has 15 residues. Here the CDR3 reads CASSLYPTGVNEQFF. CDR3 DNA sequence: TGTGCCAGCAGCTTGTACCCGACAGGGGTCAATGAGCAGTTCTTC.

This chain links TRBV2 with TRBJ1-4; D call uncertain. Germline lookup yields CDR1 SNHLY and CDR2 FYNNEI. V was shortened by 6 bases and J by 7 bases, with 3 bases between the two germline ends. The CDR3 runs to 10 residues. The CDR3 region is CASRLEKLFF. The DNA of the CDR3 is TGTGCCAGCAGGCTTGAAAAACTGTTTTTT.

The chain carries TRBV20-1 and TRBJ2-7; the D is unclear. The CDR3 length is 11 residues. The V gene's germline CDR1 is DFQATT and CDR2 SNEGSKA (reference sequence). V was trimmed by 0 bases and J by 7 bases, leaving 7 bases between them. The CDR3 loop is CSARDSREQYF. CDR3 in DNA: TGCAGTGCTAGAGATTCAAGAGAGCAGTACTTC.

The chain recombines TRBV6-5 with TRBJ1-2; maybe TRBD1 (5 bases). Trimming left V 0 bases short and J 2 bases short, with 7 bases between. Looked up from germline, CDR1 is MNHEY and CDR2 is SVGAGI. The CDR3 spans 14 residues. CDR3 sequence reads: CASSYSTANYGYTF. In nucleotides, the CDR3 is TGTGCCAGCAGTTACTCGACAGCGAACTATGGCTACACCTTC.

The chain uses TRBV19 and TRBJ2-2; TRBD1 is a possible D gene (6 bases). This CDR3 is 18 amino acids long. Between the trimmed V and J ends, which lost 5 bases and 3 bases, there was a span of 22 bases. Per germline, CDR1 LNHDA and CDR2 SQIVND (reference sequence). The DNA of the CDR3 is TGTGCCAGTAGTTATGGGCCTCCGGGACACCAACACACCGGGGAGCTGTTTTTT. Amino acids: CASSYGPPGHQHTGELFF. The full variable domain, completed using reference TRBV19 and TRBJ2-2, is DGGITQSPKYLFRKEGQNVTLSCEQNLNHDAMYWYRQDPGQGLRLIYYSQIVNDFQKGDIAEGYSVSREKKESFPLTVTSAQKNPTAFYLCASSYGPPGHQHTGELFFGEGSRLTVL.

The chain combines TRBV9 with TRBJ2-3; 8 bases line up with TRBD2. The germline V gene has CDR1 SGDLS and CDR2 YYNGEE. Germline trimming cut 0 bases from V and 2 bases from J; bases unmatched to any gene: 5. The CDR3 loop spans 16 amino acids. As DNA, the CDR3 is TGTGCCAGCAGCGTAGCTAGCGGGTTTTACACAGATACGCAGTATTTT. It encodes CASSVASGFYTDTQYF.

J is TRBJ1-2 and V is TRBV21-1; whether TRBD1, the table's D call, matches the DNA was not checked. TRBV21-1 is deemed a pseudogene. The CDR3 sequence is 15 residues long. The CDR3 DNA follows: TGTGCCAGCAGCAAGGAGACAGACAAGACGGATGGCTACACCTTC. This encodes CASSKETDKTDGYTF.